Listed here are 32 T cell receptor beta chains from one sample, sequenced in a study of technical replicates of blood from several donors. Libraries were prepared by immunoSEQ multiplex PCR; TCRdb keeps only in-frame clonotypes and omits some of them. The data show some 84,000 clones, with over 75% seen just once and approximately 0.42% held by the top ten. Specimen: T cells isolated from PBMCs. Receptors were obtained from a human donor in good health.

This chain joins TRBV29-1 and TRBJ2-3; TRBD2 matches 7 bases. Germline lookup yields CDR1 SQVTM and CDR2 ANQGSEA. The CDR3 sequence is 12 residues long. Here the CDR3 reads CTTGEGVDTQYF. Written as DNA, the CDR3 is TGCACCACGGGGGAGGGAGTAGATACGCAGTATTTT.

The chain employs TRBV11-2 and TRBJ2-1; 9 nucleotides line up with TRBD2. This CDR3 spans 16 amino acids. The V gene end was trimmed by 2 bases and the J gene end by 3 bases; junction bases not matched to a gene: 5. Germline V gene data show CDR1 as SGHAT and CDR2 as FQNNGV. CDR3 sequence (DNA): TGTGCCAGCAGCTTATTGGGACTAGCAGTCTACAATGAGCAGTTCTTC. Its translation: CASSLLGLAVYNEQFF. Complete variable domain (other parts from reference TRBV11-2 and TRBJ2-1): EAGVAQSPRYKIIEKRQSVAFWCNPISGHATLYWYQQILGQGPKLLIQFQNNGVVDDSQLPKDRFSAERLKGVDSTLKIQPAKLEDSAVYLCASSLLGLAVYNEQFFGPGTRLTVL.

The rearrangement joins TRBV30 to TRBJ1-2, with D maybe TRBD1 (5 bases). This CDR3 contains 12 residues. V lost 1 base and J 6 bases, leaving 9 bases between the germline ends. Looked up from germline, CDR1 is GTSNPN and CDR2 is SVGIG (reference sequence). The CDR3 bases are TGTGCCTGGAGTGCGACAGTTCATGGCTACACCTTC. Translated, it gives CAWSATVHGYTF. Full variable domain (missing parts from reference TRBV30 and TRBJ1-2): SQTIHQWPATLVQPVGSPLSLECTVEGTSNPNLYWYRQAAGRGLQLLFYSVGIGQISSEVPQNLSASRPQDRQFILSSKKLLLSDSGFYLCAWSATVHGYTFGSGTRLTVV.

The chain joins TRBV15 to TRBJ2-6, with D perhaps TRBD1 (6 bases). Germline values: CDR1 LNHNV, CDR2 YYDKDF (reference sequence). Trimming removed 5 bases at V and 0 bases at J, with 11 bases between. This CDR3 has 16 amino acids. CDR3 residues: CATSLGRGSGANVLTF. The DNA for the CDR3 is TGTGCCACCAGCCTCGGCAGGGGCTCTGGGGCCAACGTCCTGACTTTC.

The chain joins TRBV6-1 to TRBJ1-2; D gene unclear. The length of the CDR3 is 14 residues. Germline V gene sequence: CDR1 MNHNS, CDR2 SASEGT. V was cut by 2 bases and J by 2 bases, with 9 bases left in between. The CDR3: CASSESARNYGYTF. The DNA for the CDR3 is TGTGCCAGCAGTGAAAGTGCGCGCAACTATGGCTACACCTTC.

The CDR3 region is CASSHLPAGPVLYEQYF. The CDR3 DNA reads as TGTGCCAGCAGCCACCTCCCGGCAGGGCCCGTCCTCTACGAGCAGTACTTC. This chain uses TRBV4-2 with TRBJ2-7; D perhaps matches TRBD1 (5 bases). The CDR3 length is 17 residues. The V and J ends lost 3 bases and 3 bases respectively, with 21 bases between them. Germline V gives CDR1 LGHNA, CDR2 YNFKEQ.

The chain has TRBV7-9 and TRBJ1-2; TRBD1 matches 7 bases. Per germline, CDR1 SEHNR and CDR2 FQNEAQ (reference sequence). The V and J ends lost 0 bases and 3 bases, in that order; junction bases with no gene match: 7. The CDR3 length is 16 residues. In nucleotides, the CDR3 is TGTGCCAGCAGCTTAGCGCGGGAGGGGACAGACTATGGCTACACCTTC. Amino acid sequence: CASSLAREGTDYGYTF.

The V and J genes are TRBV25-1 and TRBJ2-2; D gene uncertain. CDR3 length: 11 residues. V lost 7 bases and J 6 bases, leaving 6 bases between the germline ends. Germline loops: CDR1 MGHDK, CDR2 SYGVNS. CDR3 amino acids: CASIFAGELFF. The CDR3 DNA follows: TGTGCCAGCATTTTCGCCGGGGAGCTGTTTTTT.

CDR3 sequence: CASSLSLGSGSRDTQYF. CDR3 sequence (DNA): TGCGCCAGCAGCCTGTCTTTAGGTAGCGGGAGCAGGGATACGCAGTATTTT. This chain joins TRBV5-1 and TRBJ2-3; the match to TRBD2 covers 9 bases. Germline V gene data show CDR1 as SGHRS and CDR2 as YFSETQ. The V segment lost 4 bases and the J segment 6 bases; nucleotides outside the gene matches: 15. The CDR3 is 17 amino acids.

The chain joins TRBV18 to TRBJ1-1; a possible D gene is TRBD1 (5 bases). The CDR3 has 14 amino acids. V was trimmed by 3 bases and J by 5 bases, leaving 13 bases between them. The V gene's germline CDR1 is KGHSH and CDR2 LQKENI. The DNA for the CDR3 is TGTGCCAGCTCACCGCAGGGATCTAGGACTGAAGCTTTCTTT. The encoded protein is CASSPQGSRTEAFF. Based on the CDR3 plus reference TRBV18 and TRBJ1-1, the full variable domain is NAGVMQNPRHLVRRRGQEARLRCSPMKGHSHVYWYRQLPEEGLKFMVYLQKENIIDESGMPKERFSAEFPKEGPSILRIQQVVRGDSAAYFCASSPQGSRTEAFFGQGTRLTVV.

CDR3 loop: CASSPDRAGEKLFF. CDR3 DNA: TGTGCCAGCAGCCCGGACAGGGCTGGTGAAAAACTGTTTTTT. The rearrangement links TRBV7-9 to TRBJ1-4; 8 bases match TRBD1. CDR1 is SEHNR, CDR2 FQNEAQ, per germline (reference sequence). The CDR3 is made up of 14 amino acids. The ends lost 5 bases at V and 7 bases at J; junction bases unmatched: 6.

The rearrangement joins TRBV10-1 to TRBJ1-4; possibly TRBD1 for D (5 bases). The germline V and J ends were trimmed by 10 bases and 4 bases, with 22 bases remaining between them. The germline V gene encodes CDR1 WNHNN and CDR2 SYGVQD (reference sequence). The CDR3 runs to 16 residues. The CDR3 region has the DNA TGCGCCACCTCTGAGAGGTCGGGGGGGAATAATGAAAAACTGTTTTTT. Protein sequence: CATSERSGGNNEKLFF.

This clone was seen a few times. V and J are TRBV7-2 and TRBJ1-5; no reliable D call. CDR1 SGHTA and CDR2 FQGNSA come from the germline V gene. The CDR3 runs 13 residues. The germline V and J ends were trimmed by 5 bases and 3 bases, with 8 bases remaining between them. The CDR3 DNA sequence: TGTGCCAGCAGCACAGACCTCAATCAGCCCCAGCATTTT. The encoded protein is CASSTDLNQPQHF.

The genes are TRBV27 and TRBJ2-7; 7 bases map to TRBD1. Germline V gene lookup returns CDR1 MNHEY and CDR2 SMNVEV (reference sequence). The CDR3 sequence is 12 residues long. Trimming took 6 bases from V and 5 from J; bases not matched to a gene: 4. CDR3 in DNA: TGTGCCAGCAGCTTTACAGGGGACGAGCAGTACTTC. Translation: CASSFTGDEQYF.

This clone was detected once. The chain uses TRBV11-2 and TRBJ2-3; unclear D gene. CDR1 SGHAT and CDR2 FQNNGV come from the germline V gene. There are 11 residues in the CDR3. Trimming pared 5 bases from V and 3 bases from J, leaving 3 bases between. DNA for the CDR3: TGTGCCAGCAGCACAACAGATACGCAGTATTTT. It translates to CASSTTDTQYF. The whole variable domain, filled in from reference TRBV11-2 and TRBJ2-3, reads EAGVAQSPRYKIIEKRQSVAFWCNPISGHATLYWYQQILGQGPKLLIQFQNNGVVDDSQLPKDRFSAERLKGVDSTLKIQPAKLEDSAVYLCASSTTDTQYFGPGTRLTVL.

There are a few counts of this clone. The gene calls are TRBV19 and TRBJ2-1; D remains unclear. Germline V gene data show CDR1 as LNHDA and CDR2 as SQIVND (reference sequence). This CDR3 comprises 11 residues. V lost 10 bases to trimming and J lost 6 bases, with 10 bases between them. CDR3 protein: CATYYSNEQFF. In DNA form, the CDR3 reads TGTGCCACCTACTACTCCAATGAGCAGTTCTTC.

V is TRBV7-9 and J is TRBJ2-7; a weak D match, TRBD1 (6 bases). V lost 5 bases and J lost 6, with 14 bases in between. The CDR3 has 13 amino acids. CDR1 is SEHNR, CDR2 FQNEAQ, per germline (reference sequence). This CDR3 reads CASSILRGTEQYF. DNA for the CDR3: TGTGCCAGCAGCATCCTCAGGGGTACCGAGCAGTACTTC.

This chain connects TRBV30 to TRBJ1-3, with TRBD1 identical over 7 bases. The CDR3 sequence is 16 residues long. Trimming at V came to 7 bases and at J to 0 bases, leaving 12 bases not matched to a gene. The germline V gene encodes CDR1 GTSNPN and CDR2 SVGIG (reference sequence). As DNA, the CDR3 is TGTGCCTTCCAGACCGGGACAGCGAGCTCTGGAAACACCATATATTTT. As protein: CAFQTGTASSGNTIYF.

In this sample, this clone turned up a few times. The genes are TRBV6-5 and TRBJ1-1, with D hard to call. Germline CDR1 is MNHEY and CDR2 is SVGAGI. V was trimmed by 5 bases and J by 5 bases, leaving 18 bases between them. This CDR3 comprises 15 residues. CDR3 protein: CASSRVGVLLTEAFF. The CDR3 DNA reads TGTGCCAGCAGTAGAGTCGGGGTTCTTCTGACTGAAGCTTTCTTT.

This chain connects TRBV27 to TRBJ1-3; D ambiguous. There are 14 residues in the CDR3. V shed 3 bases and J shed 3 bases, with 9 bases lying between them. The V gene's germline CDR1 is MNHEY and CDR2 SMNVEV (reference sequence). The chain's CDR3 is CASSFSGYGNTIYF. In nucleotides, the CDR3 is TGTGCCAGCAGTTTTTCGGGATATGGAAACACCATATATTTT.

This sequence joins TRBV11-2 and TRBJ2-2; TRBD1 matches at 7 bases. The CDR3 consists of 16 residues. Germline CDR1 reads SGHAT; CDR2 reads FQNNGV. V lost 1 base and J lost 2; bases outside the gene matches: 4. DNA for the CDR3: TGTGCCAGCAGCTTAGGGGCAGGGGGTAACACCGGGGAGCTGTTTTTT. It encodes CASSLGAGGNTGELFF. The variable domain in full, completed from reference TRBV11-2 and TRBJ2-2, reads EAGVAQSPRYKIIEKRQSVAFWCNPISGHATLYWYQQILGQGPKLLIQFQNNGVVDDSQLPKDRFSAERLKGVDSTLKIQPAKLEDSAVYLCASSLGAGGNTGELFFGEGSRLTVL.

The chain is built from TRBV19 and TRBJ2-1; D possibly corresponds to TRBD2 (6 bases). Germline V gene sequence: CDR1 LNHDA, CDR2 SQIVND (reference sequence). CDR3 size: 17 residues. Deletions cut 1 base from V and 1 base from J, with 14 bases between. The CDR3 DNA reads TGTGCCAGTAGTATAGGCACGGGAGATCCATCCTACAATGAGCAGTTCTTC. This codes for CASSIGTGDPSYNEQFF.

The V call is TRBV10-3, the J call TRBJ2-5, with 9 bases fitting TRBD1. Germline V gene sequence: CDR1 ENHRY, CDR2 SYGVKD. V was pared by 7 bases and J by 5 bases, with 5 bases of the junction left unmatched. The CDR3 consists of 13 residues. The DNA for the CDR3 is TGTGCCATCACTAAAACAGGGGGCGAGACCCAGTACTTC. Translation: CAITKTGGETQYF.

The chain's CDR3 is CASSPSLAGGVFF. The DNA for the CDR3 is TGTGCCAGCTCACCTAGTCTAGCGGGAGGCGTGTTCTTC. The V call is TRBV18, the J call TRBJ2-1; 11 nucleotides align to TRBD2. V was clipped by 3 bases and J by 15 bases; unmatched bases: 7. Germline lookup yields CDR1 KGHSH and CDR2 LQKENI. There are 13 residues in the CDR3. Combining the CDR3 with reference TRBV18 and TRBJ2-1 gives the whole variable domain NAGVMQNPRHLVRRRGQEARLRCSPMKGHSHVYWYRQLPEEGLKFMVYLQKENIIDESGMPKERFSAEFPKEGPSILRIQQVVRGDSAAYFCASSPSLAGGVFFGPGTRLTVL.

The CDR3 DNA is TGTGCCAGCAGCTTGAGACAGGGTGTGAACACTGAAGCTTTCTTT. This sequence encodes CASSLRQGVNTEAFF. This sequence joins TRBV7-9 and TRBJ1-1; 7 bases match TRBD1. The V gene's germline CDR1 is SEHNR and CDR2 FQNEAQ (reference sequence). The junction had 4 bases not matched to a gene; V was cut back by 3 bases and J by 0 bases. The CDR3 covers 15 residues.

The V gene is TRBV4-1, the J gene TRBJ2-7; perhaps TRBD1 as D (6 bases). Germline CDR1 MGHRA, CDR2 YSYEKL. This CDR3 has 12 residues. V lost 6 bases and J lost 6, with 12 bases in between. The CDR3 loop reads CASSSGVAEQYF. CDR3 nucleotide sequence: TGCGCCAGCAGTTCAGGGGTTGCCGAGCAGTACTTC.

V usage is TRBV6-5 and J usage is TRBJ1-2; perhaps TRBD1 as D (5 bases). Germline loops: CDR1 MNHEY, CDR2 SVGAGI. The germline V and J ends were trimmed by 6 bases and 0 bases, with 8 bases remaining between them. The CDR3 extends over 13 amino acids. The CDR3 is CASSGTANYGYTF. For the CDR3, the DNA is TGTGCCAGCAGCGGGACTGCTAACTATGGCTACACCTTC.

V and J are TRBV7-8 and TRBJ1-4, with 7 bases that match TRBD1. The CDR3 consists of 14 residues. The germline gives CDR1 SGHVS, CDR2 FQNEAQ. V shed 0 bases and J 8 bases; nucleotides not matched to a gene: 3. The CDR3 sequence is CASSLALQGEKLFF. As DNA, the CDR3 is TGTGCCAGCAGCTTAGCATTACAGGGGGAAAAACTGTTTTTT.

In DNA form, the CDR3 reads TGTGCCAGTAATCAGGGAGGTCTGCTGGTATCGCAGCCCCAGCATTTT. This sequence encodes CASNQGGLLVSQPQHF. The chain employs TRBV19 and TRBJ1-5, with D perhaps TRBD1 (5 bases). Trimming removed 7 bases at V and 7 bases at J, with 23 bases between. The germline CDR1 and CDR2 sequences are LNHDA and SQIVND (reference sequence). This CDR3 is built from 16 residues.

The genes are TRBV5-1 and TRBJ2-1, with 11 bases matching TRBD2. CDR1 is SGHRS, CDR2 YFSETQ, per germline. The V and J ends lost 3 bases and 4 bases, in that order; junction bases with no gene match: 6. The CDR3 spans 16 residues. CDR3 DNA sequence: TGCGCCAGCAGCTCAACCGGGACTAGCGGATACAATGAGCAGTTCTTC. It translates to CASSSTGTSGYNEQFF.

The CDR3 DNA sequence: TGTGCCAGCAGGGGGACACCTGGCCGGTCCCCCTACGAGCAGTACTTC. It translates to CASRGTPGRSPYEQYF. J is TRBJ2-7 and V is TRBV6-6, with a tentative D call TRBD1 (6 bases). The CDR3 consists of 16 residues. V shed 6 bases and J shed 2 bases, with 20 bases lying between them. Per germline, CDR1 MNHNY and CDR2 SVGAGI (reference sequence).

This chain links TRBV7-9 with TRBJ2-3; 7 positions agree with TRBD2. Trimming at V came to 2 bases and at J to 2 bases, leaving 7 bases not matched to a gene. Germline V gives CDR1 SEHNR, CDR2 FQNEAQ (reference sequence). The CDR3 has 16 residues. CDR3 DNA sequence: TGTGCCAGCAGCTTAAGGGAGGGAGGGCCCACAGATACGCAGTATTTT. This encodes CASSLREGGPTDTQYF.